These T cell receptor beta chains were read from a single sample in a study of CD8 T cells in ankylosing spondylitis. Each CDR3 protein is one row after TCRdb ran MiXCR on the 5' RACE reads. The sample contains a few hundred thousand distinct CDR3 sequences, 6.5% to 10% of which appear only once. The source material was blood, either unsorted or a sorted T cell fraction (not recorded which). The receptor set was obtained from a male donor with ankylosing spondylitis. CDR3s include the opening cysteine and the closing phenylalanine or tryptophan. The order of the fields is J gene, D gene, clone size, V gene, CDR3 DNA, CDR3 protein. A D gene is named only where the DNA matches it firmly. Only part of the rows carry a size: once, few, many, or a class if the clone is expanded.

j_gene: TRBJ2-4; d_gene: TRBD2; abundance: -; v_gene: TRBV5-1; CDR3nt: TGCGCCAGCAGCTTCAGGCCCCTGCGGGAGGGCCTGGGGTGGGCCAAAAACATTCAGTACTTC; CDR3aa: CASSFRPLREGLGWAKNIQYF
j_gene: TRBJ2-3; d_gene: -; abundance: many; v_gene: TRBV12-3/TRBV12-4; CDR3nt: TGTGCCAGCAGTTCGGAGATTGGGTGGGGTACGCAGTATTTT; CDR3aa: CASSSEIGWGTQYF
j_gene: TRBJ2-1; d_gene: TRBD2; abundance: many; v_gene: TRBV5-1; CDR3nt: TGCGCCAGCAGTCAGACTAGCTTCTCCTCCTACAATGAGCAGTTCTTC; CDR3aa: CASSQTSFSSYNEQFF
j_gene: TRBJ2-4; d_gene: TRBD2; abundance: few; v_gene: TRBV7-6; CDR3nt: TGTGCCAGCAGCCCGGGACTAGCGGGAGGTAGAAACATTCAGTACTTC; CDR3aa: CASSPGLAGGRNIQYF
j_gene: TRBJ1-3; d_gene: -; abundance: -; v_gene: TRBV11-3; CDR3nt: TGTGCCAGCAGCCCCCGAACCCTAAGCTCTGGAAACACCATATATTTT; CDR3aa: CASSPRTLSSGNTIYF
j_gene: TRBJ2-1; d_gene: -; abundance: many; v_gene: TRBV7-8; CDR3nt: TGTGCCAGCAGCTTCGGGGATGAGCAGTTCTTC; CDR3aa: CASSFGDEQFF
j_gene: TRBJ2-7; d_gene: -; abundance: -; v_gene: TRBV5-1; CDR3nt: TGCGCCAGCAGCGCGTGGATCGAGTTGTCCTACGAGCAGTACTTC; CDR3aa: CASSAWIELSYEQYF
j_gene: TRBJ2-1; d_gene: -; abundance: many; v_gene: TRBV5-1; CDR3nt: TGCGCCAGCAGCATTGTAGGTCCAAATGAGCAGTTCTTC; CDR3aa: CASSIVGPNEQFF
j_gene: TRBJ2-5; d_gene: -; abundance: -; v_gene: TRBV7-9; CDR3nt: TGTGCCAGCAGCTCTTTGTCCGGGAGTGATTTGGAGACCCAGTACTTC; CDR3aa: CASSSLSGSDLETQYF
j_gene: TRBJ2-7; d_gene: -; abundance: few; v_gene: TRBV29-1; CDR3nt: TGCAGCGTGGCATCCGGGACCGGCAGCTACGAGCAGTACTTC; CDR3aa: CSVASGTGSYEQYF
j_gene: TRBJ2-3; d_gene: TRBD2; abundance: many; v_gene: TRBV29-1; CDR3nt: TGCAGCGTTGAAGAAAACAGCGGGAGGGGAGATACGCAGTATTTT; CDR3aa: CSVEENSGRGDTQYF
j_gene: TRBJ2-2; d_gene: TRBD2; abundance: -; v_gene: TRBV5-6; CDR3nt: TGTGCCAGGGGCCGGGGGGGGACGGTGAACACCGGGGAGCTGTTTTTT; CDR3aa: CARGRGGTVNTGELFF
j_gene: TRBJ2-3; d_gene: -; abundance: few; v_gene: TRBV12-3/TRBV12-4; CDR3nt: TGTGCCAGCAGTTGGAGCGGGTCGGGTCCGTATTTT; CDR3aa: CASSWSGSGPYF
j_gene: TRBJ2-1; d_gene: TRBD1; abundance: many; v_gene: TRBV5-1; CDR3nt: TGCGCCAGCCGACCCGGGACAGGGCTTGCTGAGCAGTTCTTC; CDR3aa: CASRPGTGLAEQFF
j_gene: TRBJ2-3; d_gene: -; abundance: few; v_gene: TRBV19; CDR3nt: TGTGCCAGTAGTCGGGGTAACACAGATACGCAGTATTTT; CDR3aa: CASSRGNTDTQYF
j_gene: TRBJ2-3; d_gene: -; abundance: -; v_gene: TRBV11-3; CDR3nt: TGTGCCAGCAGCTTTATGGGCAGCACAGATACGCAGTATTTT; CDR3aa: CASSFMGSTDTQYF
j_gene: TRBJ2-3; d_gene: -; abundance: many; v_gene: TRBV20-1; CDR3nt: TGCAGTGCTAGCGAGTCCAGCGGAGGCACAGATACGCAGTATTTT; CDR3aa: CSASESSGGTDTQYF
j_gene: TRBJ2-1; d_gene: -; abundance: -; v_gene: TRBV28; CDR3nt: TGTGCCAGCAGGTTGGGATCAACAATGGTTGAGCAGTTCTTC; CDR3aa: CASRLGSTMVEQFF
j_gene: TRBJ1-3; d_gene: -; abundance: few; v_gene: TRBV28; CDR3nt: TGTGCCAGCAGTTTATGTAGCCGGGGCTGCACCATATATTTT; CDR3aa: CASSLCSRGCTIYF
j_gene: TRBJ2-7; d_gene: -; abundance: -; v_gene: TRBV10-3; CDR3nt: TGTGCCATCAGTGAGGAAGTACAGAGCTCCTACGAGCAGTACTTC; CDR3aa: CAISEEVQSSYEQYF
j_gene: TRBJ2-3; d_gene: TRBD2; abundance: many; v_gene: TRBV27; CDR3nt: TGTGCCAGCAGTCCTGGGACTAGCGGGAGAGGAGATACGCAGTATTTT; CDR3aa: CASSPGTSGRGDTQYF
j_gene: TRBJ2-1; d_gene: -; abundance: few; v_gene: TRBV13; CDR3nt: TGTGCCAGCAGCGAGAGCGGGCACTCCTACAATGAGCAGTTCTTC; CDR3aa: CASSESGHSYNEQFF
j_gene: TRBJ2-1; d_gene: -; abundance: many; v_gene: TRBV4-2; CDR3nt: TGTGCCAGCAGCCAAGATCTGGGCCACAATGAGCAGTTCTTC; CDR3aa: CASSQDLGHNEQFF
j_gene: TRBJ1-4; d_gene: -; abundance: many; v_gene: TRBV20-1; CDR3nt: TGCAGTGCTAGACCGTTAGGACGCACTAATGAAAAACTGTTTTTT; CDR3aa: CSARPLGRTNEKLFF
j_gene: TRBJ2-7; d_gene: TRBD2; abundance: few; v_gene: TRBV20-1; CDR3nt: TGCAGTGCTACAAAACCGGGACTAGCGGAATACGAGCAGTACTTC; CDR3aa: CSATKPGLAEYEQYF
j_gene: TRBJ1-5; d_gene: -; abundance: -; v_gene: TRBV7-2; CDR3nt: TGTGCCAGCACCCCGATAGGGTCCAATCAGCCCCAGCATTTT; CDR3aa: CASTPIGSNQPQHF
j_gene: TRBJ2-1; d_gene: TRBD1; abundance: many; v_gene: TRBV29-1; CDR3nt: TGCAGCATTAGGGACAGGGGAAATGAGCAGTTCTTC; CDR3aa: CSIRDRGNEQFF
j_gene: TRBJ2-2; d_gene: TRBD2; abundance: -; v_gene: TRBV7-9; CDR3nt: TGTGCCAGCAGCACCCTTGGGGCGGGAGCGGGCACCGGGGAGCTGTTTTTT; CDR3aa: CASSTLGAGAGTGELFF
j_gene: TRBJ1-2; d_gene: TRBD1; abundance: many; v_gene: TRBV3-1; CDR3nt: TGTGCCAGCAGCCTTACTGGGGACAGCGATACCTATAACTATGGCTACACCTTC; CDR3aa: CASSLTGDSDTYNYGYTF
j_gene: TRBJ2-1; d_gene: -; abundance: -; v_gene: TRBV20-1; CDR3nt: TGCAGTGCTAGAGCTAACAGGGAACGCTACAATGAGCAGTTCTTC; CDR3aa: CSARANRERYNEQFF
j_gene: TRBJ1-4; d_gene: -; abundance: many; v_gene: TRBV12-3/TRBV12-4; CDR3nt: TGTGCCAGCAGTACGGGGGGTTTTAATGAAAAACTGTTTTTT; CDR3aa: CASSTGGFNEKLFF
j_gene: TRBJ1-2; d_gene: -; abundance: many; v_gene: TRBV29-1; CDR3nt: TGCAGCGTTGTGCCGGCTAACTATGGCTACACCTTC; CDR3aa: CSVVPANYGYTF
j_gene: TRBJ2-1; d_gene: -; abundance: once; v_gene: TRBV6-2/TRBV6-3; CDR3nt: TGTGCCAGCAGTCGTCTTGGAGAGCAGTTCTTC; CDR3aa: CASSRLGEQFF
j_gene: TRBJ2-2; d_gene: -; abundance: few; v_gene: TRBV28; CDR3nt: TGTGCCAGCAGCTGGAGGGTTGGGGAGCTGTTTTTT; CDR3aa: CASSWRVGELFF
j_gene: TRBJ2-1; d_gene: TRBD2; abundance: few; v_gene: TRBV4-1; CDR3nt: TGCGCCAGCAGCCCCGACGCGGGAGGCGTTTACAATGAGCAGTTCTTC; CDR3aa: CASSPDAGGVYNEQFF
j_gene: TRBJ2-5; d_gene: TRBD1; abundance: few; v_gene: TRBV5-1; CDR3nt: TGCGCCAGCAGCACCCGACAGGGAATAAAGACCCAGTACTTC; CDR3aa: CASSTRQGIKTQYF
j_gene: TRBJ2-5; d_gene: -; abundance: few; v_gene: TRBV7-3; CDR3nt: TGTGCCAGCAGCTTAGGGGAGTTAGAGACCCAGTACTTC; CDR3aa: CASSLGELETQYF
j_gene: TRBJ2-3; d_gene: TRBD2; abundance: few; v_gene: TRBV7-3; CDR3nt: TGTGCCAGCAGCTGGGCCGGGACTAGCGGGAGGAATACGCAGTATTTT; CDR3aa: CASSWAGTSGRNTQYF